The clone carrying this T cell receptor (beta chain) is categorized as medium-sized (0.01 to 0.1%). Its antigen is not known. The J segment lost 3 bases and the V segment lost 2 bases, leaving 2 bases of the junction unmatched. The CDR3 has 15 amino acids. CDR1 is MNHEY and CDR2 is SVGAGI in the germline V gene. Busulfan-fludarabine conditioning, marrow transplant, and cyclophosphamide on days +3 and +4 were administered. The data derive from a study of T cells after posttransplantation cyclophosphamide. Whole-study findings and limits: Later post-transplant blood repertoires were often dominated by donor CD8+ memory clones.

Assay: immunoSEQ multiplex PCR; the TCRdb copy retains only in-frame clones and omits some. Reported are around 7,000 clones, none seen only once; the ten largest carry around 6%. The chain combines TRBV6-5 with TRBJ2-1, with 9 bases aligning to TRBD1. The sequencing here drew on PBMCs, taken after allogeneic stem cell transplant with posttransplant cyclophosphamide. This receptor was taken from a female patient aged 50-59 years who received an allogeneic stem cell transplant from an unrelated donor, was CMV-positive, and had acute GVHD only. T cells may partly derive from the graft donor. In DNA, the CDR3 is TGTGCCAGCAGTTACCAGGGACAGGGCTACAATGAGCAGTTCTTC. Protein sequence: CASSYQGQGYNEQFF.